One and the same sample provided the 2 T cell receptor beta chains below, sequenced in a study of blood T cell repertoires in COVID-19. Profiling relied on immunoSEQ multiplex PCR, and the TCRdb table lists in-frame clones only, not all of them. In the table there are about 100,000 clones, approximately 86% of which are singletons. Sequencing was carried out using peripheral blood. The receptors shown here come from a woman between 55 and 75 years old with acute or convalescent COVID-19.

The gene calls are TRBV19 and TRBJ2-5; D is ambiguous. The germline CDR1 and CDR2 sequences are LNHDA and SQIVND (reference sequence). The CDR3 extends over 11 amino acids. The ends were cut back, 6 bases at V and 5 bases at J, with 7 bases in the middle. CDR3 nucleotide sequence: TGTGCCAGTAGGGGCCCGGAGACCCAGTACTTC. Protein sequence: CASRGPETQYF.

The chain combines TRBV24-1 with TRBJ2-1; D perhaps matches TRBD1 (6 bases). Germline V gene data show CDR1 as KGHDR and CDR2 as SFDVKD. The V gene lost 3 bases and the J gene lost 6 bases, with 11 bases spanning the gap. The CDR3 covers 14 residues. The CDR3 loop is CATSDPLRGNEQFF. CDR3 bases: TGTGCCACCAGTGATCCCCTCAGGGGCAATGAGCAGTTCTTC.